The present entry profiles one TCR beta chain with its context. Its antigen remains unknown. This record belongs to a study of radiotherapy plus CTLA-4 blockade in lung cancer. Study-level results: Researchers report tumor-derived TCR clones expanding in blood after radiotherapy plus ipilimumab.

The CDR3 totals 16 residues. V was pared by 4 bases and J by 4 bases, with 20 bases between. Germline V gene data show CDR1 as SGHNT and CDR2 as YYREEE (reference sequence). This table comes from immunoSEQ multiplex PCR, and its TCRdb copy is limited to in-frame clones, with some not included. This table holds nearly 110,000 clones, 85% to 90% found once. The V and J genes are TRBV5-4 and TRBJ1-2; no reliable D call. The receptor's source is a human donor with non-small cell lung cancer that progressed on radiotherapy plus ipilimumab. Some clones in this sample may be carry-over from other donors' samples. The material sequenced was peripheral blood, taken from a patient treated with radiotherapy plus ipilimumab. CDR3 protein: CASSEATAGTIYGYTF. CDR3 in DNA: TGTGCCAGCAGCGAAGCAACGGCAGGCACAATCTATGGCTACACCTTC.